The 20 T cell receptor beta chains below come from one sample, sequenced in a study of control samples from healthy donors and cancer patients. Only in-frame clones appear in the TCRdb table, and some are missing; sequencing was by immunoSEQ multiplex PCR. The sample contains more than 100,000 clones, around 93% of which appear only once. The sequenced sample consisted of blood. These receptors originate from a man aged 18 to 29 in good health.

The V and J genes are TRBV9 and TRBJ1-5; D is undetermined. CDR3 length: 15 residues. Germline CDR1 reads SGDLS; CDR2 reads YYNGEE. Trimming pared 3 bases from V and 4 bases from J, leaving 14 bases between. In nucleotides, the CDR3 is TGTGCCAGCAGCGCCCAGGACGGAGCAAATCAGCCCCAGCATTTT. Translation gives CASSAQDGANQPQHF.

This clone was seen only once. The CDR3 region has the DNA TGCGCCAGCAGCTTTCAGCGGGGAAGCACAGATACGCAGTATTTT. Amino acid sequence: CASSFQRGSTDTQYF. The V gene is TRBV5-1, the J gene TRBJ2-3; TRBD2 agrees at 7 bases. Germline V lookup: CDR1 SGHRS, CDR2 YFSETQ. The CDR3 sequence is 15 residues long. Germline trimming cut 2 bases from V and 0 bases from J; bases unmatched to any gene: 3.

The chain carries TRBV6-5 and TRBJ2-5; 7 nucleotides align to TRBD1. This CDR3 spans 13 amino acids. Germline V gene sequence: CDR1 MNHEY, CDR2 SVGAGI. Germline trimming cut 6 bases from V and 4 bases from J; bases unmatched to any gene: 5. Here the CDR3 reads CASRETGRETQYF. The CDR3 DNA reads as TGTGCCAGCAGAGAGACAGGGCGAGAGACCCAGTACTTC.

This sequence joins TRBV9 and TRBJ2-7, with D unclear. From germline, CDR1 is SGDLS and CDR2 YYNGEE. The CDR3 runs to 14 residues. Trimming left V 1 base short and J 0 bases short, with 8 bases between. The CDR3: CASSVRYGSYEQYF. The DNA of the CDR3 is TGTGCCAGCAGCGTACGATACGGCTCCTACGAGCAGTACTTC. Using reference TRBV9 and TRBJ2-7 for the parts outside the CDR3, the full variable domain is DSGVTQTPKHLITATGQRVTLRCSPRSGDLSVYWYQQSLDQGLQFLIQYYNGEERAKGNILERFSAQQFPDLHSELNLSSLELGDSALYFCASSVRYGSYEQYFGPGTRLTVT.

The chain links TRBV24-1 to TRBJ1-2, with D possibly being TRBD1 (6 bases). Trimming pared 1 base from V and 7 bases from J, leaving 6 bases between. This CDR3 spans 12 amino acids. Germline CDR1 and CDR2: KGHDR and SFDVKD. CDR3 loop: CATSDLGGGYTF. In DNA, the CDR3 is TGTGCCACCAGTGATTTAGGGGGTGGCTACACCTTC.

The CDR3 region is CAGGQGTTGELFF. In DNA, the CDR3 is TGTGCCGGAGGACAGGGGACCACCGGGGAGCTGTTTTTT. The genes are TRBV13 and TRBJ2-2; 9 bases map to TRBD1. Germline V gives CDR1 PRHDT, CDR2 FYEKMQ (reference sequence). Losses at the gene ends were 11 bases for V and 4 bases for J; bases not matched to a gene: 5. This CDR3 region has 13 residues.

The V call is TRBV9, the J call TRBJ1-1, with D hard to call. Trimming cost V 3 bases and J 9 bases, with 12 bases left between them. The CDR3 is 12 residues long. Germline V gene sequence: CDR1 SGDLS, CDR2 YYNGEE. The chain's CDR3 is CASSAQQSQAFF. CDR3 nucleotide sequence: TGTGCCAGCAGCGCCCAACAGTCTCAAGCTTTCTTT.

This clone was counted once. CDR3 DNA: TGTGCCAGCAGTTACTTACAGGGGGCGGCTTACGAGCAGTACTTC. Translating gives CASSYLQGAAYEQYF. This sequence joins TRBV6-5 and TRBJ2-7; the match to TRBD1 covers 9 bases. CDR1 MNHEY and CDR2 SVGAGI come from the germline V gene. The junction had 5 bases not matched to a gene; V was cut back by 1 base and J by 4 bases. The CDR3 is 15 residues long.

This chain joins TRBV27 and TRBJ1-5, with D perhaps matching TRBD1 (5 bases). The CDR3 totals 16 residues. Trimming took off 5 bases at V and 2 bases at J, with 16 bases between the two ends. Germline CDR1 and CDR2: MNHEY and SMNVEV (reference sequence). The CDR3 reads CASSTLTGDGNQPQHF. The CDR3 nucleotides read TGTGCCAGCAGTACCTTAACGGGGGATGGCAATCAGCCCCAGCATTTT.

This chain joins TRBV5-1 and TRBJ1-2; D is possibly TRBD1 (5 bases). Germline V gene sequence: CDR1 SGHRS, CDR2 YFSETQ. Trimming removed 4 bases from V and 2 bases from J, with 9 bases in between. The CDR3 has 13 amino acids. CDR3 sequence (DNA): TGCGCCAGCAGCCCGGAGGGGAACTATGGCTACACCTTC. It encodes CASSPEGNYGYTF.

The chain employs TRBV19 and TRBJ1-1, with D tentatively TRBD1 (5 bases). Per the germline V gene, CDR1 is LNHDA and CDR2 is SQIVND (reference sequence). The V gene lost 3 bases and the J gene lost 3 bases, with 11 bases spanning the gap. This CDR3 is 14 amino acids long. CDR3 DNA sequence: TGTGCCAGTAGTATGACAGAAAACTACACTGAAGCTTTCTTT. It yields the protein CASSMTENYTEAFF.

The chain joins TRBV13 to TRBJ1-1; D not certain. CDR3 length equals 15 residues. Per germline, CDR1 PRHDT and CDR2 FYEKMQ (reference sequence). V lost 0 bases, J lost 5 bases, and 13 bases lay in between. CDR3 nucleotide sequence: TGTGCCAGCAGCTTAGGGGGTGTAGTGGGGACTGAAGCTTTCTTT. This encodes CASSLGGVVGTEAFF.

This clone has a single count. The CDR3 DNA reads TGCGCCAGCAGCCACGTGCGGCGGGGGGCGACCTACGAGCAGTACTTC. Protein: CASSHVRRGATYEQYF. This chain connects TRBV5-1 to TRBJ2-7; the match to TRBD2 covers 8 bases. Germline V gene data show CDR1 as SGHRS and CDR2 as YFSETQ. The CDR3 contains 16 residues. J was trimmed by 2 bases and V by 4 bases; bases with no gene match: 11.

Points on this clone: Sequence at one end of the junction differs from germline and may be a read error. J is TRBJ2-7 and V is TRBV4-1; 12 bases match TRBD2. The CDR3 totals 13 residues. The germline CDR1 and CDR2 sequences are MGHRA and YSYEKL. The DNA for the CDR3 is TGCGCCAGCAGCCAGTACCCGGGACTAGCGGGTTCCTTC. Its translation: CASSQYPGLAGSF.

This clone was seen once. This CDR3 is also generated by other DNA sequences in the sample. The V gene is TRBV5-1, the J gene TRBJ2-7; tentatively, D is TRBD1 (5 bases). Germline CDR1 and CDR2: SGHRS and YFSETQ. V lost 4 bases, J lost 4 bases, and 18 bases lay in between. The CDR3 extends over 15 amino acids. The CDR3 bases are TGCGCCAGCAGCCCAGGACACCTCGAAACTTACGAGCAGTACTTC. It codes for CASSPGHLETYEQYF.

The chain employs TRBV7-9 and TRBJ1-1; perhaps TRBD1 as D (6 bases). CDR1 SEHNR and CDR2 FQNEAQ come from the germline V gene (reference sequence). CDR3 length equals 15 residues. V was pared by 2 bases and J by 11 bases, with 21 bases between. Here the CDR3 reads CASSLPLDSSGRAFF. DNA for the CDR3: TGTGCCAGCAGCTTACCTCTGGACAGTTCGGGGCGGGCTTTCTTT.

This sequence joins TRBV5-1 and TRBJ2-2, with no clear D. The germline V and J ends were trimmed by 4 bases and 0 bases, with 19 bases remaining between them. Germline-derived CDR1 and CDR2 are SGHRS and YFSETQ. This CDR3 spans 18 amino acids. In nucleotides, the CDR3 is TGCGCCAGCAGCCCAAAGGCCCTTATCTCTGCGAACACCGGGGAGCTGTTTTTT. Its protein product is CASSPKALISANTGELFF.

The gene calls are TRBV11-2 and TRBJ1-2; D might be TRBD1 (5 bases). V lost 6 bases, J lost 3 bases, and 20 bases lay in between. This CDR3 region has 16 residues. Germline CDR1 reads SGHAT; CDR2 reads FQNNGV. The CDR3 coding sequence is TGTGCCAGCAGGATTGAAAGTACAGGTCCTCACTATGGCTACACCTTC. The encoded protein is CASRIESTGPHYGYTF.

CDR3 nucleotide sequence: TGTGCCAGCACCAAATCTCCAGGCAGACCTAATGAAAAACTGTTTTTT. Amino acids: CASTKSPGRPNEKLFF. The chain has TRBV7-8 and TRBJ1-4, with D uncertain. Germline V gene sequence: CDR1 SGHVS, CDR2 FQNEAQ. This CDR3 spans 16 amino acids. Trimming took 7 bases from V and 3 from J, leaving 18 bases between them.

The chain joins TRBV27 to TRBJ2-7; a possible D gene is TRBD1 (5 bases). Germline lookup yields CDR1 MNHEY and CDR2 SMNVEV (reference sequence). The ends were cut back, 5 bases at V and 2 bases at J, with 13 bases in the middle. CDR3 length: 14 residues. CDR3 in amino acids: CASSATGYPYEQYF. CDR3 sequence (DNA): TGTGCCAGCAGTGCAACAGGATACCCCTACGAGCAGTACTTC.